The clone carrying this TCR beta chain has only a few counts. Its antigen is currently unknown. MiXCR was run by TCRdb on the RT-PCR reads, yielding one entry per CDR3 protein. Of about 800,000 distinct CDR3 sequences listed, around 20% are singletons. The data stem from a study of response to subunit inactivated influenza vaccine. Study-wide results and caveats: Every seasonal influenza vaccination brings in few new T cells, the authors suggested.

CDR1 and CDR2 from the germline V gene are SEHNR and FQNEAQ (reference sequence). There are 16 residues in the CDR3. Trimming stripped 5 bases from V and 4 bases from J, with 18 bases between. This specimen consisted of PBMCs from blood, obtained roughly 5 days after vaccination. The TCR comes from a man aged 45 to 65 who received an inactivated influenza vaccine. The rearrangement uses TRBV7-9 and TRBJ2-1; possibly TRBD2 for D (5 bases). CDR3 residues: CASSPPGTSGYNEQFF. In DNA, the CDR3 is TGTGCCAGCAGCCCCCCCGGAACTTCGGGGTACAATGAGCAGTTCTTC.